What follows is one T cell receptor beta chain and its context. Its antigen target is currently unknown. The record has no base qualities; no much larger clone is one base away. The data are from a study of blood T cell repertoires in COVID-19 (TCRdb year 2020). About the study as a whole: Collaborator samples came from the United States, Italy and Spain and covered acute and convalescent phases of COVID-19. HLA class I and class II types, where available, came from metadata supplied by the sample provider rather than from assay-based typing. The dataset comprised deeply sampled blood TCRbeta repertoires from subjects exposed to, actively infected with, or recovered from COVID-19. The samples were drawn from two sources: the first 160 participants of the ongoing ImmuneRACE study, and 1,200 or so subjects contributed by 6 global collaborators. The repertoires were made available in a free public database intended to serve as a resource for research on the immune response to SARS-CoV-2. Nearly every sample came with metadata listing a de-identified subject ID, COVID-19 status, age in years and sex. The material from the prospective study consisted of cDNA or gDNA derived from T cells, B-cell-depleted T cells, or PBMCs.

What the research found in general, with its limitations: The amount of clinical and demographic metadata varied by source and participant and was provided uncurated.

Trimming takes 6 bases off V and 6 bases off J; junction bases not matched to a gene: 14. From the germline V gene, CDR1 is SNHLY and CDR2 is FYNNEI. The CDR3 measures 17 amino acids from cysteine to phenylalanine. Left in the record is the CDR3 DNA by itself, 51 bases read in frame from the first base. Whole blood was collected in K2EDTA tubes by collaborating institutions according to the institutions' own protocols. For TCRbeta analysis, collaborator samples were shipped as frozen whole blood, as isolated PBMCs, or as DNA extracted from either sample type. TCRbeta CDR3 regions were amplified from genomic DNA by means of the immunoSEQ Assay, a bias-controlled multiplex PCR. In the original analysis: Within the assay, amplification of reference gene primers was used to estimate how many nucleated cells each sample contained. To quantify the absolute abundance of each unique TCRbeta CDR3 rearrangement, sequence reads were collapsed and filtered. For each sample, productive Simpson clonality was calculated as the square root of Simpson's diversity index across productive rearrangements. In its TCRdb copy, this immuneACCESS table keeps in-frame sequences only and misses some clones. Where compared with another copy, unresolved V genes explain less than half of these, and the others have no known cause. D and trimming were read from the DNA, whereas the V and J calls and clone size are those reported in that table. The sample table shows under 300,000 clones, and 82% are seen once. The ten largest make up 4.5% to 6% of the sample.

The chain was built from TRBV2 and TRBJ2-2, with 9 central nucleotides matching TRBD1. The TCR sequence derives from a woman of 80 years or more with active or convalescent COVID-19. Sample: peripheral blood. The bases read TGTGCCAGCAGACTACGCGGGGACAGGGTAATTTCCGGGGAGCTGTTTTTT. It codes for CASRLRGDRVISGELFF. The variable domain in full, with residues beyond the CDR3 obtained from the reference TRBV2 and TRBJ2-2 genes, is EPEVTQTPSHQVTQMGQEVILRCVPISNHLYFYWYRQILGQKVEFLVSFYNNEISEKSEIFDDQFSVERPDGSNFTLKIRSTKLEDSAMYFCASRLRGDRVISGELFFGEGSRLTVL.